This TCR beta chain was found in a study of T cell changes during pregnancy in multiple sclerosis. The data were produced by immunoSEQ multiplex PCR, yet TCRdb's version contains in-frame clones alone and is incomplete. The repertoire consists of about 60,000 clones, with around 93% occurring once and the leading ten covering over 1.5%. The CDR3 is 14 residues long. Germline CDR1 reads SGHTA; CDR2 reads FQGNSA. The V end was cut by 2 bases, the J end by 8 bases, with 15 bases between. The rearrangement links TRBV7-2 to TRBJ1-2; tentative D call: TRBD1 (5 bases). The input for sequencing was peripheral blood, taken after pregnancy. This receptor was taken from a female donor with multiple sclerosis, enrolled in a pregnancy study. The chain's CDR3 is CASSLSGGWEGYTF. DNA for the CDR3: TGTGCCAGCAGCTTAAGCGGGGGATGGGAAGGCTACACCTTC.